This record looks at one T cell receptor (beta chain) sequence and its context. This entry belongs to a study of blood T cell repertoires in COVID-19. This table comes from immunoSEQ multiplex PCR, and its TCRdb copy is limited to in-frame clones, with some not included. The data contain over 200,000 clones, around 89% of them singletons. Cohort placement rested on clinical history that participants reported themselves. The study counted Cohort 3 donors as recovered given two negative PCRs, clearance, or symptom resolution. The CDR3 length is 13 residues. V lost 3 bases to trimming and J lost 7 bases; unmatched junction nucleotides: 5. The germline CDR1 and CDR2 sequences are MNHNS and SASEGT.

This chain joins TRBV6-1 and TRBJ2-7; 8 bases map to TRBD2. Sequenced sample: PBMCs or T cells enriched from blood (not recorded which). The sequence derives from a man aged 40-55 years who had recovered from COVID-19. CDR3 sequence (DNA): TGTGCCAGCAGTGAGGGTTCGGGGGGGGAGCAGTACTTC. Protein: CASSEGSGGEQYF.